Each of the 10 T cell receptor beta chains below was sequenced from the same sample in a study of cytotoxic CD8 clonotypes in ibrutinib-treated CLL. Produced via immunoSEQ multiplex PCR; TCRdb's table is partial and in-frame only. The sample records approximately 97,000 clones, 75% to 80% being singletons. Sample: PBMCs, taken after 24 months of ibrutinib treatment. The receptors shown here come from a human donor with chronic lymphocytic leukemia.

The CDR3 reads CASSLSLAGGYEQYF. In DNA form, the CDR3 reads TGTGCCAGCAGCTTATCTCTAGCGGGAGGCTACGAGCAGTACTTC. This sequence joins TRBV11-1 and TRBJ2-7; 11 bases align to TRBD2. The junction had 3 bases not matched to a gene; V was cut back by 2 bases and J by 3 bases. The CDR3 runs to 15 residues. Germline CDR1 reads SGHAT; CDR2 reads FQDESV (reference sequence).

The chain recombines TRBV14 with TRBJ2-5, with 8 bases aligning to TRBD2. Germline loops: CDR1 SGHDN, CDR2 FVKESK. V lost 3 bases and J lost 3; bases outside the gene matches: 6. The length of the CDR3 is 15 residues. This chain's CDR3 is CASSQVFGREETQYF. For the CDR3, the DNA is TGTGCCAGCAGCCAGGTTTTCGGGAGGGAAGAGACCCAGTACTTC. Supplemented by reference TRBV14 and TRBJ2-5, the full variable domain reads EAGVTQFPSHSVIEKGQTVTLRCDPISGHDNLYWYRRVMGKEIKFLLHFVKESKQDESGMPNNRFLAERTGGTYSTLKVQPAELEDSGVYFCASSQVFGREETQYFGPGTRLLVL.

This clone was counted a few times. The same CDR3 also results from other DNA sequences found in this sample. Here the CDR3 DNA reads TGTGCCAGCAGACGGAGCGGGGGGAACACCGGGGAGCTGTTTTTT. Translating gives CASRRSGGNTGELFF. The chain employs TRBV11-2 and TRBJ2-2; TRBD2 matches 8 bases. CDR3 length: 15 amino acids. In germline, CDR1 is SGHAT, CDR2 FQNNGV. The V and J ends lost 6 bases and 1 base, in that order; junction bases with no gene match: 4.

The V call is TRBV2, the J call TRBJ2-1; D may be TRBD2 (6 bases). Between the trimmed V and J ends, which lost 3 bases and 14 bases, there was a span of 20 bases. The CDR3 totals 14 residues. Germline CDR1 SNHLY, CDR2 FYNNEI. CDR3 region: CASSEVGGRSDEFF. The CDR3, as DNA: TGTGCCAGCAGTGAGGTGGGAGGTCGGTCTGACGAGTTCTTC.

The rearrangement links TRBV5-1 to TRBJ2-5; D could derive from TRBD1 or TRBD2 (5 bases each). V dropped 5 bases and J dropped 4 bases, with 18 bases sitting between them. Germline CDR1 is SGHRS and CDR2 is YFSETQ. The CDR3 spans 15 residues. CDR3 bases: TGCGCCAGCAGTGCCGTTAGAGGGGATGGAGAGACCCAGTACTTC. This sequence encodes CASSAVRGDGETQYF.

This sequence joins TRBV7-2 and TRBJ2-1, with a weak D call TRBD1 (6 bases). Trimming shortened V by 4 bases and J by 6 bases, and 25 bases separated the two germline ends. Per the germline V gene, CDR1 is SGHTA and CDR2 is FQGNSA. The CDR3 runs 18 residues. Written as DNA, the CDR3 is TGTGCCAGCAGCTCCTCCCCGACCGTTCTGCAAGGGGGCAATGAGCAGTTCTTC. This translates into CASSSSPTVLQGGNEQFF.

This clone was found a few times. This rearrangement joins TRBV2 to TRBJ2-1, with TRBD2 identical over 7 bases. V gave up 8 bases and J gave up 9 bases; unmatched junction bases: 7. Per germline, CDR1 SNHLY and CDR2 FYNNEI. The CDR3 is 12 residues long. The CDR3 reads CASVPSGGEQFF. The CDR3 DNA reads TGTGCCAGCGTCCCTAGCGGAGGTGAGCAGTTCTTC.

The CDR3 loop is CASGNPDTQYF. The CDR3 region has the DNA TGCGCCAGCGGAAATCCAGATACGCAGTATTTT. The V gene is TRBV5-1, the J gene TRBJ2-3; D gene ambiguous. Between the trimmed V and J ends, which lost 7 bases and 4 bases, there was a span of 7 bases. CDR1 SGHRS and CDR2 YFSETQ come from the germline V gene. This CDR3 has 11 amino acids.

This chain uses TRBV2 with TRBJ2-1; TRBD2 matches 15 bases. CDR1 is SNHLY, CDR2 FYNNEI, per germline. The CDR3 consists of 18 residues. J gave up 1 base and V 7 bases, and 8 bases lay outside the gene matches. CDR3 sequence: CASTRGLAGGSSYNEQFF. The CDR3 bases are TGTGCCAGCACCAGGGGACTAGCGGGGGGCTCGTCCTACAATGAGCAGTTCTTC.

The J gene is TRBJ2-1, the V gene TRBV5-6, with D perhaps being TRBD1 or TRBD2 (5 bases each). The CDR3 runs 15 residues. V lost 4 bases to trimming and J lost 12 bases, with 23 bases between them. Germline values: CDR1 SGHDT, CDR2 YYEEEE. CDR3 region: CASSPGPEKSQSQFF. Here the CDR3 DNA reads TGTGCCAGCAGCCCGGGACCTGAAAAATCCCAGTCGCAGTTCTTC.